This record concerns one T cell receptor (beta chain) sequence. Antigen: not known. The source of the sample is a study of Tregs in tolerant kidney transplant recipients. For the study at large: Related graft donors supplied nonmyeloablative bone marrow transplants, and mixed chimerism was transient. The study, taken as a whole, reports: Biological reproducibility was not directly addressed, but technical replication error appeared minimal.

TCRdb's table, derived via immunoSEQ multiplex PCR, lists solely in-frame clones and lacks some. The sample lists around 85,000 clones; approximately 90% were seen once. V was pared by 3 bases and J by 6 bases, with 11 bases of the junction left unmatched. Looked up from germline, CDR1 is GTSNPN and CDR2 is SVGIG (reference sequence). The length of the CDR3 is 15 residues. CD4+CD25+CD127- Tregs, CD4+CD25- non-Tregs, CD4 and CD8 cells were sorted. Before regulatory T cell sorting, thawed PBMCs rested overnight at 37°C in roughly 190 IU/ml IL-2. The receptor was derived from a human donor who received a combined kidney and bone marrow transplant. The specimen was Tregs from blood, collected before the transplant. This chain uses TRBV30 with TRBJ2-1; 7 bases line up with TRBD1. CDR3 nucleotide sequence: TGTGCCTGGAGAGTGACAGGGTCCCCTTCCAATGAGCAGTTCTTC. Translation gives CAWRVTGSPSNEQFF.